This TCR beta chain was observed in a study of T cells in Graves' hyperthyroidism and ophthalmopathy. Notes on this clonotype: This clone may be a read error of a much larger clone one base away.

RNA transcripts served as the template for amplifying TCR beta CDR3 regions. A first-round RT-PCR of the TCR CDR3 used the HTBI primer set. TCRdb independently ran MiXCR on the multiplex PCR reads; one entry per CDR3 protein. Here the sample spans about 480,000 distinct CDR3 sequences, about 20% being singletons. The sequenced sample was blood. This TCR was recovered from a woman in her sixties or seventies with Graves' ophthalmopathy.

In nucleotides, the CDR3 is TGTGCCAGCAGCTTGTTCGGAAACACCGTGGAGCTGTTTTTT. It translates to CASSLFGNTVELFF. V gene TRBV5-5 combines with J gene TRBJ2-2; the D is unclear. This CDR3 has 14 residues. Germline values: CDR1 SGHKS, CDR2 YYEKEE (reference sequence).